The sequence of this T cell receptor (beta chain) was determined in a study of naive and memory T cell subsets (TCRdb year 2017). Concerning the study at large: The figure summarizing the skin biopsy and whole blood samples listed about ten blood donors, 7 tuberculin skin test biopsies and 3 saline control biopsies. Usually PCR2 was run as a SYBR Green qPCR and stopped at a set threshold, although low-input samples could use end-point PCR (approximately 6 cycles) instead.

Beyond this particular receptor, the publication reports: The potential sensitivity of the RNA-based method to TCR transcript changes with T cell activation and differentiation was acknowledged.

The germline V end is reduced by 3 bases and the J end by 7 bases; junction bases left unmatched: 8. The CDR3 numbers 16 residues from cysteine through phenylalanine. The DNA shown is the 48-base CDR3, in frame from base 1. The germline V gene specifies SGHAT as CDR1 and FQNNGV as CDR2. This clonotype was seen ten or more times. The antigen it binds to is not known. No base-level quality is on record; no much larger clone is a single base apart. The method behind the library was 5' RACE. For the blood and skin samples, reverse transcription of TCR RNA was done with SuperScript IV along with alpha and beta constant region primers. Four rounds of PCR, run with the SP2 primer together with nested alpha and beta constant region primers, were used to amplify the ligated cDNA. T4 RNA ligase 1 was used to ligate an oligonucleotide containing the Illumina SP2 primer and a UMI to the 3' end of the cDNA. The 12-nucleotide UMI consisted of two random hexamers with an eight-base spacer between the hexamers to prevent hairpin formation. TCR alpha and beta chain libraries were processed separately from the second PCR onward, with dual indexing for multiplexing. After pooling, the indexed libraries were analyzed by capillary electrophoresis and sequenced on either an Illumina MiSeq or NextSeq. PhiX DNA at about 4.5-8% was spiked into libraries to increase base diversity and improve cluster recognition. From the authors' description of their analysis: Demultiplexor extracted UMIs from read 2, combined them with read 1 TCR sequence, and split reads by sample indices. V and J genes and V-J junctions were identified by Decombinator, which gave every TCR a five-part identifier that included V and J deletions. UMIs were used by Collapsinator to correct sequencing errors and PCR amplification heterogeneity, so that a UMI-based abundance was obtained for each TCR. CDR3Translator converted identifiers to nucleotide sequence, translated to amino acids, and extracted CDR3 regions using terminal motifs. Error-corrected counts of alpha and beta TCRs from blood and skin were compared after being normalized to the amount of input RNA. TCRdb passed the public sequencing reads through fastp at Q25 and MiXCR, retaining productive beta sequences. A single entry per CDR3 protein holds the most common genes and DNA from its merged rows. TCRdb, not the authors, supplied the V and J calls. The sample table lists about 25,000 distinct CDR3 sequences, around a quarter of them with a count of one. Approximately 1.7% of the sample is held by the ten biggest clonotypes.

For whole blood analysis, about 2.5 ml of peripheral blood was drawn from adult healthy volunteers into Tempus tubes, and RNA was extracted according to the manufacturer's instructions. The study reported a robust and sensitive protocol to amplify, sequence and analyze TCRs, based on 3' ligation of a UMI-containing oligonucleotide to TCR cDNA. Total RNA, without cell sorting, was DNase treated with RQ1 DNase before reverse transcription, targeting about 1 to 1000 ng input. Libraries were prepared from skin biopsies and whole blood so that pipeline robustness could be tested in samples in which T cells form a minority population.

The receptor was derived from a female donor in good health. Recombination linked TRBV11-2 to TRBJ2-7; 14 middle bases align to TRBD2. The nucleotides read TGTGCCAGCAGCTTCACCGGGACTAGCGGGAGTAGGGAGCAGTACTTC. It encodes CASSFTGTSGSREQYF. With the rest looked up from the reference TRBV11-2 and TRBJ2-7 genes rather than sequenced, the full variable domain is EAGVAQSPRYKIIEKRQSVAFWCNPISGHATLYWYQQILGQGPKLLIQFQNNGVVDDSQLPKDRFSAERLKGVDSTLKIQPAKLEDSAVYLCASSFTGTSGSREQYFGPGTRLTVT.